The 21 T cell receptor beta chains below all came from one sample that was sequenced in a study of post-analysis software for immune sequencing data. General study results and limits: Controls had lower frequencies than patients of 4 or 5 TRBV segments, which included TRBV5-6, TRBV5-1 and TRBV20-1.

Libraries were made from TCR beta cDNA, and they carried unique molecular identifiers. Via MiXCR, TCRdb re-called the PCR reads, giving one row per CDR3 protein. Seen here are 400,000 to 500,000 distinct CDR3 sequences, about 39% observed once, and the top ten hold around 8%. Their target antigens are unknown. Input material: blood. The origin of the receptors is a girl aged 2-15 years with multiple sclerosis.

This clonotype was counted between two and nine times. The rearrangement links TRBV5-1 to TRBJ1-2; a possible D gene is TRBD1 (5 bases). There are 19 residues in the CDR3. Trimming pared 0 bases from V and 3 bases from J, leaving 24 bases between. Germline CDR1 is SGHRS and CDR2 is YFSETQ. Written as DNA, the CDR3 is TGCGCCAGCAGCTTGGCCGCCGCCTGGGGGACCAGGTCAGACTATGGCTACACCTTC. It yields the protein CASSLAAAWGTRSDYGYTF.

This chain connects TRBV7-2 to TRBJ2-7, with TRBD2 matching over 10 bases. The J call may be in error: the DNA end matches TRBJ2-4 better. Looked up from germline, CDR1 is SGHTA and CDR2 is FQGNSA. The CDR3 runs to 15 residues. In DNA form, the CDR3 reads TGTGCCAGCAGCTTAGGTCTAGCGGGAGTGAACATTCAGTACTTC. Amino acids: CASSLGLAGVNIQYF.

This chain connects TRBV7-2 to TRBJ2-1; 13 nucleotides agree with TRBD2. The germline V gene encodes CDR1 SGHTA and CDR2 FQGNSA. The CDR3 loop spans 16 amino acids. The ends lost 5 bases at V and 8 bases at J; junction bases unmatched: 9. The CDR3 bases are TGTGCCAGCAGCCCGAGTGGACTAGCGGGAGTATATGAGCAGTTCTTC. Translating it yields CASSPSGLAGVYEQFF.

The rearrangement joins TRBV19 to TRBJ2-7; D is unclear. Looked up from germline, CDR1 is LNHDA and CDR2 is SQIVND (reference sequence). Trimming left V 3 bases short and J 0 bases short, with 9 bases between. The CDR3 is made up of 14 amino acids. CDR3 in DNA: TGTGCCAGTAGTATTCAGCGTACCTCCTACGAGCAGTACTTC. Translating it yields CASSIQRTSYEQYF.

This clonotype has only a few counts. The rearrangement uses TRBV5-1 and TRBJ1-4, with D perhaps matching TRBD1 (6 bases). The V gene lost 1 base and the J gene lost 6 bases, with 10 bases spanning the gap. Per the germline V gene, CDR1 is SGHRS and CDR2 is YFSETQ. The CDR3 covers 14 residues. The CDR3 DNA follows: TGCGCCAGCAGCTTGAGGACAGATGATGAAAAACTGTTTTTT. The encoded protein is CASSLRTDDEKLFF.

About this clonotype itself: Mismatch with germline at one junction end may stem from a read error. The chain employs TRBV10-1 and TRBJ1-2; 9 bases align to TRBD1. The CDR3 is 13 residues long. CDR1 is WNHNN, CDR2 SYGVQD, per germline (reference sequence). The CDR3 loop is CAGRDRGVYGYTF. As DNA, the CDR3 is TGCGCCGGCAGAGACAGGGGGGTTTATGGCTACACCTTC.

This clonotype appeared a few times. The chain has TRBV28 and TRBJ2-1, with TRBD2 identical over 7 bases. In germline, CDR1 is MDHEN, CDR2 SYDVKM. J gave up 8 bases and V 4 bases, and 5 bases lay outside the gene matches. CDR3 size: 13 residues. CDR3: CASSWRGWDEQFF. In DNA, the CDR3 is TGTGCCAGCAGTTGGCGGGGGTGGGATGAGCAGTTCTTC.

This clonotype was seen more than once but under ten times. The V gene is TRBV7-2, the J gene TRBJ2-4, with 14 positions matching TRBD2. The J call may be faulty, since TRBJ2-7 better matches the DNA end. The CDR3 has 16 amino acids. The germline V gene has CDR1 SGHTA and CDR2 FQGNSA. The chain's CDR3 is CASSPLGLAGEGEQYF. CDR3 DNA: TGTGCCAGCAGCCCCCTGGGACTAGCGGGAGAAGGCGAGCAGTACTTC.

This clonotype came up once. V gene TRBV3-1 combines with J gene TRBJ2-1, with 9 bases lining up with TRBD2. Germline loops: CDR1 LGHDT, CDR2 YNNKEL (reference sequence). The CDR3 has 16 residues. V lost 6 bases, J lost 0 bases, and 6 bases stayed unmatched. The CDR3 DNA follows: TGTGCCAGCAGTCGCCCTAGCGGGACCTCCTACAATGAGCAGTTCTTC. It encodes CASSRPSGTSYNEQFF.

The chain uses TRBV29-1 and TRBJ2-5; D remains ambiguous. V lost 3 bases, J lost 1 base, and 3 bases lay in between. The CDR3 covers 11 residues. Germline assignment: CDR1 SQVTM and CDR2 ANQGSEA. The CDR3 nucleotides are TGCAGCGTTGACAGCCAAGAGACCCAGTACTTC. It is translated as CSVDSQETQYF.

In this sample, this clonotype turned up a few times. In DNA, the CDR3 is TGTGCCAGTAGTGGGCTAAGGGGCACAGATACGCAGTATTTT. Translating it yields CASSGLRGTDTQYF. The V and J genes are TRBV19 and TRBJ2-3; D remains unclear. The V gene lost 5 bases and the J gene lost 1 base, with 10 bases spanning the gap. The CDR3 loop spans 14 amino acids. Germline V CDR1 and CDR2: LNHDA, SQIVND (reference sequence).

This rearrangement joins TRBV11-2 to TRBJ2-7; D is possibly TRBD1 (6 bases). V lost 5 bases, J lost 3 bases, and 17 bases lay in between. Germline assignment: CDR1 SGHAT and CDR2 FQNNGV. The CDR3 covers 15 residues. CDR3 DNA: TGTGCCAGCAGCCCAAGCATGAGACAGGACTACGAGCAGTACTTC. Residues: CASSPSMRQDYEQYF.

This clonotype was observed a single time. The chain combines TRBV3-1 with TRBJ2-7, with D unresolved. V lost 1 base and J lost 5, with 9 bases in between. The CDR3 covers 13 residues. Germline CDR1 reads LGHDT; CDR2 reads YNNKEL (reference sequence). CDR3 nucleotide sequence: TGTGCCAGCAGCCAAGTGGGGTTCGACGAGCAGTACTTC. It yields the protein CASSQVGFDEQYF.

The rearrangement uses TRBV5-6 and TRBJ2-5; 8 bases agree with TRBD2. Trimming cost V 9 bases and J 1 base; bases outside gene matches: 14. Germline V gene lookup returns CDR1 SGHDT and CDR2 YYEEEE. The CDR3 consists of 16 residues. The CDR3 bases are TGTGCCAACAGACGAACTAGCGGTGTCACCCAAGAGACCCAGTACTTC. Protein sequence: CANRRTSGVTQETQYF.

This sequence joins TRBV12-3 or TRBV12-4 and TRBJ2-1, with 12 bases fitting TRBD1. The length of the CDR3 is 17 residues. V was clipped by 4 bases and J by 2 bases; unmatched bases: 6. CDR3 loop: CASSCPRDRGPYNEQFF. The CDR3 DNA follows: TGTGCCAGCAGTTGCCCCCGGGACAGGGGGCCCTACAATGAGCAGTTCTTC.

The CDR3 protein is CASSYGIAGFYNEQFF. The CDR3 DNA follows: TGTGCCAGCAGTTATGGGATAGCGGGATTCTACAATGAGCAGTTCTTC. This chain connects TRBV6-2 or TRBV6-3 to TRBJ2-1; TRBD2 aligns across 8 bases. V lost 3 bases to trimming and J lost 3 bases; unmatched junction nucleotides: 7. CDR1 is MNHEY and CDR2 is SVGEGT in the germline V gene. The length of the CDR3 is 16 residues.

This clonotype was seen a handful of times. The V and J genes are TRBV9 and TRBJ1-5; TRBD1 matches 8 bases. The CDR3 has 15 amino acids. CDR1 and CDR2 from the germline V gene are SGDLS and YYNGEE. V shed 0 bases, J shed 4 bases, and the junction held 3 bases outside the gene matches. This CDR3 reads CASSVEDRVNQPQHF. DNA of the CDR3: TGTGCCAGCAGCGTAGAGGACAGGGTGAATCAGCCCCAGCATTTT.

This clonotype has just a few counts. V usage is TRBV12-3 or TRBV12-4 and J usage is TRBJ2-7; D is unclear. V was cut by 6 bases and J by 0 bases, with 12 bases left in between. The CDR3 sequence is 14 residues long. The CDR3 reads CASRPDSSSYEQYF. For the CDR3, the DNA is TGTGCCAGCAGACCCGACTCAAGCTCCTACGAGCAGTACTTC.

This chain's CDR3 is CASRGLAGDPTDTQYF. CDR3 nucleotide sequence: TGTGCCAGCAGGGGACTAGCGGGGGACCCCACAGATACGCAGTATTTT. This chain joins TRBV2 and TRBJ2-3; 14 bases align to TRBD2. This CDR3 has 16 amino acids. V shed 6 bases, J shed 2 bases, and the junction held 4 bases outside the gene matches. Germline-derived CDR1 and CDR2 are SNHLY and FYNNEI.

This clonotype was found a few times. J is TRBJ2-7 and V is TRBV7-2; no clear D. Trimming stripped 5 bases from V and 3 bases from J, with 17 bases between. Germline assignment: CDR1 SGHTA and CDR2 FQGNSA. This CDR3 has 15 amino acids. The CDR3 here is CASSHDSSMNYEQYF. The CDR3 nucleotides read TGTGCCAGCAGCCATGACTCCTCAATGAACTACGAGCAGTACTTC.

This chain connects TRBV12-3 or TRBV12-4 to TRBJ2-7; 7 bases agree with TRBD1. The CDR3 totals 13 residues. V lost 5 bases and J lost 5; bases outside the gene matches: 6. CDR3 amino acids: CASSTQQGNEQYF. CDR3 DNA: TGTGCCAGCAGTACCCAACAGGGGAACGAGCAGTACTTC.